This is a list of T cell receptor beta chains from one sample in a study of blood T cells in healthy people across ages. In TCRdb, the 5' RACE reads were re-called with MiXCR into one record per CDR3 protein. Of about 900,000 distinct CDR3 sequences detected, around 46% appear once; the ten largest clones hold around 15%. Sequenced input: blood. These receptors all stem from a man under 40 in good health. Each CDR3 is given with its conserved first and last residue. The D gene is left open where the match is weak. Not every row has a clone size; where given, it reads once, few, many or a size class.

clone_size	cdr3_length	d_call	j_call	v_call	cdr3_aa	cdr3_nt
NA	15	NA	TRBJ2-1	TRBV3-1	CASSRSGADYNEQFF	TGTGCCAGCAGCCGCAGCGGAGCCGACTACAATGAGCAGTTCTTC
once	13	TRBD1	TRBJ1-5	TRBV29-1	CSVGPGTGQPQHF	TGCAGCGTTGGGCCCGGGACAGGGCAGCCCCAGCATTTT
NA	14	NA	TRBJ1-2	TRBV25-1	CASSEGPDSYGYTF	TGTGCCAGCAGTGAAGGGCCGGACTCCTATGGCTACACCTTC
NA	15	TRBD1	TRBJ2-7	TRBV9	CASSAGQGAVKAQYF	TGTGCCAGCAGCGCGGGACAGGGGGCCGTAAAGGCCCAGTACTTC
NA	14	NA	TRBJ2-3	TRBV7-9	CASSPRGSVDTQYF	TGTGCCAGCAGCCCGAGGGGTTCAGTAGATACGCAGTATTTT
NA	15	NA	TRBJ2-1	TRBV7-9	CASSATGASYNEQFF	TGTGCCAGCAGCGCCACCGGGGCCTCCTACAATGAGCAGTTCTTC
few	13	TRBD2	TRBJ2-1	TRBV5-1	CASSPLNGGEQFF	TGCGCCAGCAGCCCACTGAACGGGGGGGAGCAGTTCTTC
few	15	NA	TRBJ1-2	TRBV6-5	CASSYSTAGNYGYTF	TGTGCCAGCAGTTACTCAACGGCTGGTAACTATGGCTACACCTTC
many	13	TRBD2	TRBJ2-7	TRBV5-4	CASSSGGAYEQYF	TGTGCCAGCAGCTCCGGGGGGGCCTACGAGCAGTACTTC
few	12	NA	TRBJ2-2	TRBV27	CASSLYPGELFF	TGTGCCAGCAGTTTGTATCCCGGGGAGCTGTTTTTT
NA	16	NA	TRBJ1-5	TRBV20-1	CSARNRDFATNQPQHF	TGCAGTGCTAGAAACAGGGACTTTGCAACCAATCAGCCCCAGCATTTT
many	14	NA	TRBJ2-2	TRBV29-1	CSVEILSNTGELFF	TGCAGCGTTGAAATACTCTCTAACACCGGGGAGCTGTTTTTT
few	14	TRBD2	TRBJ2-3	TRBV4-2	CASSQDAGGDTQYF	TGTGCCAGCAGCCAAGATGCGGGGGGTGATACGCAGTATTTT
NA	15	TRBD1	TRBJ1-6	TRBV18	CASGTDRGKNSPLHF	TGTGCCAGCGGCACTGACAGGGGAAAAAATTCACCCCTCCACTTT
few	13	NA	TRBJ2-5	TRBV12-3/TRBV12-4	CASSLVVGETQYF	TGTGCCAGCAGTTTAGTAGTGGGAGAGACCCAGTACTTC
few	14	NA	TRBJ2-3	TRBV4-1	CASSREYMTDTQYF	TGCGCCAGCAGCCGGGAGTACATGACAGATACGCAGTATTTT
NA	15	TRBD1	TRBJ2-7	TRBV10-3	CAISGGDRGTYEQYF	TGTGCCATCAGTGGGGGGGACAGGGGGACTTACGAGCAGTACTTC
NA	17	NA	TRBJ2-6	TRBV12-3/TRBV12-4	CASSTNLGISGANVLTF	TGTGCCAGCAGTACCAACTTGGGGATCAGTGGGGCCAACGTCCTGACTTTC
NA	14	NA	TRBJ1-2	TRBV11-2	CASSLREDIYGYTF	TGTGCCAGCAGCTTACGCGAGGATATCTATGGCTACACCTTC
NA	17	TRBD2	TRBJ2-4	TRBV3-1	CASSQVTGGASKNIQYF	TGTGCCAGCAGCCAAGTAACCGGGGGGGCTAGCAAAAACATTCAGTACTTC
few	13	NA	TRBJ1-1	TRBV7-2	CASSGGFNTEAFF	TGTGCCAGCAGCGGAGGGTTCAACACTGAAGCTTTCTTT
NA	15	TRBD2	TRBJ2-1	TRBV20-1	CSARDPLAGRHEQFF	TGCAGTGCTAGAGATCCCCTAGCGGGGCGCCATGAGCAGTTCTTC
NA	17	TRBD2	TRBJ2-5	TRBV20-1	CSARDRGTSGGPETQYF	TGCAGTGCTAGAGATAGGGGGACTAGCGGGGGTCCGGAGACCCAGTACTTC
NA	13	NA	TRBJ2-7	TRBV6-1	CAGSELPGTEQYF	TGTGCCGGCAGTGAACTACCGGGGACCGAGCAGTACTTC
few	13	TRBD1	TRBJ2-2	TRBV6-5	CASSPDRARELFF	TGTGCCAGCAGTCCCGACAGGGCCAGGGAGCTGTTTTTT
NA	16	TRBD2	TRBJ2-1	TRBV7-6	CASSLEPSGSFNEQFF	TGTGCCAGCAGCTTAGAACCTAGCGGGAGTTTCAATGAGCAGTTCTTC
few	15	TRBD1	TRBJ2-1	TRBV2	CASSGNRGSYNEQFF	TGTGCCAGCAGTGGAAACAGGGGCTCCTACAATGAGCAGTTCTTC
few	15	NA	TRBJ2-5	TRBV7-2	CASSSMGGQQETQYF	TGTGCCAGCAGCTCGATGGGGGGACAGCAAGAGACCCAGTACTTC
NA	14	NA	TRBJ1-1	TRBV6-4	CASYPERAPGTAFF	TGTGCCAGCTATCCCGAACGGGCCCCAGGAACCGCTTTCTTT
NA	15	TRBD2	TRBJ2-1	TRBV11-2	CASSPAGLGNSQPFF	TGTGCCAGCAGCCCCGCGGGACTAGGAAATTCACAGCCGTTCTTC
NA	15	TRBD1	TRBJ2-1	TRBV12-3/TRBV12-4	CASSLLQGAVYEQFF	TGTGCCAGCAGTTTGTTGCAGGGGGCAGTGTATGAGCAGTTCTTC
NA	16	TRBD1	TRBJ2-2	TRBV7-2	CASSVQGRLGTGELFF	TGTGCCAGCAGCGTACAGGGGCGTCTGGGCACCGGGGAGCTGTTTTTT
NA	12	NA	TRBJ1-6	TRBV6-5	CASSPGSFTLHF	TGTGCCAGCAGCCCGGGCTCCTTCACCCTCCACTTT
NA	12	NA	TRBJ1-4	TRBV29-1	CSVGGGGEKLFF	TGCAGCGTTGGGGGCGGGGGTGAAAAACTGTTTTTT
few	14	NA	TRBJ2-5	TRBV29-1	CSVEDRGAQETQYF	TGCAGCGTTGAAGATCGGGGGGCCCAAGAGACCCAGTACTTC
few	13	NA	TRBJ1-2	TRBV3-1	CASSPGRGSGYTF	TGTGCCAGCAGCCCTGGGAGAGGGAGCGGCTACACCTTC
NA	18	TRBD1	TRBJ1-1	TRBV4-1	CASSPSTRQGDGNTEAFF	TGCGCCAGCAGCCCATCCACGAGACAGGGGGACGGGAACACTGAAGCTTTCTTT
NA	21	TRBD2	TRBJ2-1	TRBV4-3	CASSQGFLAGDQWAGYNEQFF	TGCGCCAGCAGCCAAGGCTTCCTGGCGGGGGACCAATGGGCTGGTTACAATGAGCAGTTCTTC
few	16	NA	TRBJ2-3	TRBV10-3	CAISEVVGARTDTQYF	TGTGCCATCAGTGAGGTAGTAGGGGCCCGCACAGATACGCAGTATTTT
NA	15	NA	TRBJ2-7	TRBV4-1	CASSHREGPTYEQYF	TGCGCCAGCAGTCACAGGGAGGGGCCAACCTACGAGCAGTACTTC
NA	17	TRBD2	TRBJ2-5	TRBV3-1	CASSQDLRGGAQETQYF	TGTGCCAGCAGCCAAGATCTTCGGGGGGGGGCCCAAGAGACCCAGTACTTC
NA	16	TRBD1	TRBJ2-1	TRBV7-2	CASSPQGANSYNEQFF	TGTGCCAGCAGCCCACAGGGGGCTAATTCCTACAATGAGCAGTTCTTC
few	14	NA	TRBJ1-1	TRBV10-3	CAISYWGASTEAFF	TGTGCCATCTCTTATTGGGGGGCCAGCACTGAAGCTTTCTTT
NA	16	NA	TRBJ2-3	TRBV7-9	CASSRAGLQNTDTQYF	TGTGCCAGCAGCCGGGCGGGACTGCAAAACACAGATACGCAGTATTTT
once	15	NA	TRBJ1-1	TRBV7-9	CASSPQTGLNTEAFF	TGTGCCAGCAGCCCCCAAACAGGGCTGAACACTGAAGCTTTCTTT
few	15	TRBD2	TRBJ2-1	TRBV6-2/TRBV6-3	CASSSLSGGGNEQFF	TGTGCCAGCAGTTCACTTAGCGGGGGCGGCAATGAGCAGTTCTTC
many	14	NA	TRBJ2-7	TRBV12-3/TRBV12-4	CASRERGSKYEQYF	TGTGCCAGCAGGGAGAGAGGGAGCAAATACGAGCAGTACTTC
NA	16	TRBD1	TRBJ1-5	TRBV12-3/TRBV12-4	CASSRSLGQGNQPQHF	TGTGCCAGCAGTCGTAGCCTTGGACAGGGCAATCAGCCCCAGCATTTT
NA	15	TRBD1	TRBJ2-5	TRBV11-3	CASSQQPDRVETQYF	TGTGCCAGCAGCCAACAACCGGACAGGGTGGAGACCCAGTACTTC
once	15	NA	TRBJ2-5	TRBV30	CAWSPGLTVAETQYF	TGTGCCTGGAGTCCGGGACTGACTGTCGCAGAGACCCAGTACTTC
few	16	TRBD2	TRBJ2-1	TRBV10-3	CAISGVWAGEYNEQFF	TGTGCCATCAGTGGGGTTTGGGCGGGGGAATACAATGAGCAGTTCTTC
NA	15	NA	TRBJ1-4	TRBV4-2	CASSQVGGTGEKLFF	TGTGCCAGCAGCCAAGTTGGAGGGACGGGGGAAAAACTGTTTTTT
NA	14	NA	TRBJ2-7	TRBV7-9	CASSFDFRGYEQYF	TGTGCCAGCAGCTTCGACTTTAGGGGCTACGAGCAGTACTTC
NA	16	TRBD1	TRBJ1-2	TRBV3-1	CASSQDETSGGRGYTF	TGTGCCAGCAGCCAAGATGAGACGTCAGGGGGTAGGGGCTACACCTTC
NA	17	NA	TRBJ2-7	TRBV9	CASSGRVEGNRPYEQYF	TGTGCCAGCAGCGGCCGGGTCGAGGGTAATCGTCCCTACGAGCAGTACTTC
NA	14	NA	TRBJ2-1	TRBV27	CASSFGGKYNEQFF	TGTGCCAGCAGTTTCGGCGGAAAGTACAATGAGCAGTTCTTC
NA	16	NA	TRBJ1-4	TRBV4-1	CASSQDSGATNEKLFF	TGCGCCAGCAGCCAAGATAGCGGGGCAACTAATGAAAAACTGTTTTTT